This T cell receptor beta chain was identified during a study of identifying expanded T cells in peripheral blood. Study-level findings and limits: Across healthy donors, higher total template counts meant significantly greater approximately 2-week count variance. Technical replicates showed about 1.2 changed clones; roughly two weeks about 16; four weeks 19.

This clone is a singleton in its sample. Its antigen is not known. Healthy donors had no documented immune events, such as infections, while sampled. This table comes from immunoSEQ multiplex PCR, and its TCRdb copy is limited to in-frame clones, with some not included. The profile covers over 85,000 clones, with 88% appearing a single time and roughly 13% taken by the ten largest. The V and J ends lost 2 bases and 3 bases respectively, with 12 bases between them. The CDR3 has 15 amino acids. Per germline, CDR1 MNHNS and CDR2 SASEGT. The sequence derives from a person aged 18-70 years in good health. The chain couples TRBV6-1 to TRBJ2-3, with D possibly TRBD1 on 8 matching bases. Sequencing input: blood. The CDR3 loop reads CASSENRGGTDTQYF. CDR3 in DNA: TGTGCCAGCAGTGAAAACAGGGGGGGAACAGATACGCAGTATTTT.